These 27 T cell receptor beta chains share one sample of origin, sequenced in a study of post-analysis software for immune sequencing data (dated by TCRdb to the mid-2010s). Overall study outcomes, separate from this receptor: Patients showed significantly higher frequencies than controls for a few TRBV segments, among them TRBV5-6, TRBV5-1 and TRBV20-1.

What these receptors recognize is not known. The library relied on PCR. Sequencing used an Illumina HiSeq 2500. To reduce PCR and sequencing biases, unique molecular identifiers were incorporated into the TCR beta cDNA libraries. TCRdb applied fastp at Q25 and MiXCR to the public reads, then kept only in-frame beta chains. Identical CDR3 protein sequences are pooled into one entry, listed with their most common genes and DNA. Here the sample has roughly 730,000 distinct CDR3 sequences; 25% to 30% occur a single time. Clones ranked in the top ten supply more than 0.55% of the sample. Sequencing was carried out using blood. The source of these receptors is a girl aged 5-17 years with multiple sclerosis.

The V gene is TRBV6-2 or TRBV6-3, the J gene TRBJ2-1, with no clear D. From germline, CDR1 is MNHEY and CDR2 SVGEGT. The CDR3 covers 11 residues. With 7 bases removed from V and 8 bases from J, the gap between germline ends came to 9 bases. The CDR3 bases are TGTGCCAGCACTCAGAGACATGAGCAGTTCTTC. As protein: CASTQRHEQFF.

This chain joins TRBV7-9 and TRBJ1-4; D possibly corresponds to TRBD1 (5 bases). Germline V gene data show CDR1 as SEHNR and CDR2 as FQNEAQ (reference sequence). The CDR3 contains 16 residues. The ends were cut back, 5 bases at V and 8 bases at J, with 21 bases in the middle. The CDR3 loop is CASSPTLGPHREKLFF. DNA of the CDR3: TGTGCCAGCAGCCCCACGCTGGGACCACACCGGGAAAAACTGTTTTTT.

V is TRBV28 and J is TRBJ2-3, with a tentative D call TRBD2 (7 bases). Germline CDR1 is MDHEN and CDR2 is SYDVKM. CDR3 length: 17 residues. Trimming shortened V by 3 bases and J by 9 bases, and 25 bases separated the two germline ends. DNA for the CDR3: TGTGCCAGCAGTTTGGGGGCTGCGGCGGGAGTCGGAGACACGCAGTATTTT. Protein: CASSLGAAAGVGDTQYF.

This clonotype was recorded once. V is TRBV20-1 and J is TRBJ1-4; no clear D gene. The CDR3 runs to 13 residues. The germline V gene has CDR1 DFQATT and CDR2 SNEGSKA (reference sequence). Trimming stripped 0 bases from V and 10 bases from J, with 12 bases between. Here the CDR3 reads CSARDLQIGKLFF. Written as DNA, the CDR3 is TGCAGTGCTAGAGATTTACAGATCGGAAAACTGTTTTTT.

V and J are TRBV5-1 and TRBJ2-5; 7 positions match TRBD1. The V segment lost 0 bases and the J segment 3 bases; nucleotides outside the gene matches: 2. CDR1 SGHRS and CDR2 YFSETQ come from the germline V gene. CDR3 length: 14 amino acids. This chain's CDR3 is CASSLGGGKETQYF. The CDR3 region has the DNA TGCGCCAGCAGCTTGGGAGGGGGCAAAGAGACCCAGTACTTC. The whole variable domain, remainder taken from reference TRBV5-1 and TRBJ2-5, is KAGVTQTPRYLIKTRGQQVTLSCSPISGHRSVSWYQQTPGQGLQFLFEYFSETQRNKGNFPGRFSGRQFSNSRSEMNVSTLELGDSALYLCASSLGGGKETQYFGPGTRLLVL.

The CDR3 spells CSVDETFFQFF. Written as DNA, the CDR3 is TGCAGCGTTGACGAGACATTCTTCCAGTTCTTC. V and J are TRBV29-1 and TRBJ2-1, with D uncertain. CDR3 length equals 11 residues. Germline assignment: CDR1 SQVTM and CDR2 ANQGSEA. V lost 3 bases and J lost 13, with 13 bases in between.

In DNA form, the CDR3 reads TGTGCCAGCAGCGACTATCGACAGGGGGCAAATGGCTACACCTTC. Translation: CASSDYRQGANGYTF. This rearrangement joins TRBV7-2 to TRBJ1-2; TRBD1 matches 10 bases. Germline values: CDR1 SGHTA, CDR2 FQGNSA. After removal of 5 bases from V and 6 bases from J, the junction contained 9 bases not matched to a gene. This CDR3 is built from 15 residues.

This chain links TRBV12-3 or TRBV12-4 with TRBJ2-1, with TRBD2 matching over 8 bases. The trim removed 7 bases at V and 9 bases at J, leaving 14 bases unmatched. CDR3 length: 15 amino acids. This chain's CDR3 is CASILAAGESSEQFF. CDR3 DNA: TGTGCCAGCATCCTCGCAGCGGGGGAGTCCAGTGAGCAGTTCTTC.

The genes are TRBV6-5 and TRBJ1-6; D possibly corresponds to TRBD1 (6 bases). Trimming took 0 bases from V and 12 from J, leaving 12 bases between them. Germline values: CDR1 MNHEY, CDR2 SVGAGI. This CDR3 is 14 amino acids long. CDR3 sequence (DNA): TGTGCCAGCAGTTACTCAAAGGACAGACTACCCCTCCACTTT. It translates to CASSYSKDRLPLHF.

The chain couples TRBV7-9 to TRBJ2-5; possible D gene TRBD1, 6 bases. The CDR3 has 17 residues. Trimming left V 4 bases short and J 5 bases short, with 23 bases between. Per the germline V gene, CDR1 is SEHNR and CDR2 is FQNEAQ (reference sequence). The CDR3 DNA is TGTGCCAGCAGCTCCCTCGGCGGGCCAGGGGCCAGGGAGACCCAGTACTTC. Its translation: CASSSLGGPGARETQYF.

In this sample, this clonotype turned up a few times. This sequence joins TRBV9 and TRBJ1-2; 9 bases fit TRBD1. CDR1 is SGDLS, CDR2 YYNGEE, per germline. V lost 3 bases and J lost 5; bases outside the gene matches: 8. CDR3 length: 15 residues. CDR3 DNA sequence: TGTGCCAGCAGCGCAAGGGACAGGGTATGGTATGGCTACACCTTC. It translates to CASSARDRVWYGYTF.

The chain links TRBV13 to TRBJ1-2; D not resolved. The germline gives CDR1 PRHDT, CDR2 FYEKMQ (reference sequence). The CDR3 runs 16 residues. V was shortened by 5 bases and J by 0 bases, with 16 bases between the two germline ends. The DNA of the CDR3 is TGTGCCAGCAGCCAAGACCCCCGAGGAGCTAACTATGGCTACACCTTC. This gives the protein CASSQDPRGANYGYTF.

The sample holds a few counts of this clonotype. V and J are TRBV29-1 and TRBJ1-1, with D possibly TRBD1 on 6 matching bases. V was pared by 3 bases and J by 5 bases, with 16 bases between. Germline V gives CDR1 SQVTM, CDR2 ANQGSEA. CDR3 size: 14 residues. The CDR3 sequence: CSVDRPTGRTEAFF. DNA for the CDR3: TGCAGCGTTGACAGACCGACAGGTCGGACTGAAGCTTTCTTT. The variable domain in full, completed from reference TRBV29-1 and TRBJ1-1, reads SAVISQKPSRDICQRGTSLTIQCQVDSQVTMMFWYRQQPGQSLTLIATANQGSEATYESGFVIDKFPISRPNLTFSTLTVSNMSPEDSSIYLCSVDRPTGRTEAFFGQGTRLTVV.

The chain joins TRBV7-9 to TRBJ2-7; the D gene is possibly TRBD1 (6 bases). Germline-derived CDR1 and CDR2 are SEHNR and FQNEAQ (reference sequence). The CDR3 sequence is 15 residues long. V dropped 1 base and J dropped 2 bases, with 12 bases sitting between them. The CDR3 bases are TGTGCCAGCAGCTTAGTCACAGGGCCGGCCTACGAGCAGTACTTC. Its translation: CASSLVTGPAYEQYF.

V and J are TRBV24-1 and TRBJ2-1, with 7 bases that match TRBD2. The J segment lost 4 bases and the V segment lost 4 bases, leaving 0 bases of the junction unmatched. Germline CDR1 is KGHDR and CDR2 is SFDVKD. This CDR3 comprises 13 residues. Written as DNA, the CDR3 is TGTGCCACCAGTGAGCGGGGGTACAATGAGCAGTTCTTC. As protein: CATSERGYNEQFF.

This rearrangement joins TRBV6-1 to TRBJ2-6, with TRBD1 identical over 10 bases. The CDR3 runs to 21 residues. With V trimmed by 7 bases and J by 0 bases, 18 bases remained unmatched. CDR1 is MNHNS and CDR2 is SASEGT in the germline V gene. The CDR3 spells CASTSPFLTTGGSSGANVLTF. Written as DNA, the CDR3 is TGTGCCAGCACCTCACCCTTCCTCACGACAGGGGGCAGCTCTGGGGCCAACGTCCTGACTTTC.

The CDR3 sequence: CASRLQLAYEQYF. Written as DNA, the CDR3 is TGTGCCAGCAGGTTACAGTTAGCCTACGAGCAGTACTTC. The J gene is TRBJ2-7, the V gene TRBV12-3 or TRBV12-4; D is unresolved. CDR3 length: 13 residues. V shed 6 bases and J shed 2 bases, with 11 bases lying between them.

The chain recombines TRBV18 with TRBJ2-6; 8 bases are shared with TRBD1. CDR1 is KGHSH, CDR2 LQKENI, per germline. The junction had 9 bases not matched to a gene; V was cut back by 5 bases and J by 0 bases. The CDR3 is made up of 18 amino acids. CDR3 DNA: TGTGCCAGCTCATCGCTGGGACAGGTCCTCTCTGGGGCCAACGTCCTGACTTTC. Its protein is CASSSLGQVLSGANVLTF.

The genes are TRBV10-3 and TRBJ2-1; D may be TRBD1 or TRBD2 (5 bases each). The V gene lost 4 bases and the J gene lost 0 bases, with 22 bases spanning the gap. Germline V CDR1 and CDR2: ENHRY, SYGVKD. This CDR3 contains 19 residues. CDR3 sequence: CAISGVSLLRGRSYNEQFF. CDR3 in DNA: TGTGCCATCAGTGGTGTTTCCCTTCTGAGGGGACGCTCCTACAATGAGCAGTTCTTC.

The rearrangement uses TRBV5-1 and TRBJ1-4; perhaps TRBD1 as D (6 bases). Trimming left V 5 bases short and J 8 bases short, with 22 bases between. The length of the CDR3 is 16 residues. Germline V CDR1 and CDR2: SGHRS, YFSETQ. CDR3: CASRPGPAGVFEKLFF. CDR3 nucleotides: TGCGCCAGCAGGCCCGGCCCGGCAGGGGTTTTCGAAAAACTGTTTTTT.

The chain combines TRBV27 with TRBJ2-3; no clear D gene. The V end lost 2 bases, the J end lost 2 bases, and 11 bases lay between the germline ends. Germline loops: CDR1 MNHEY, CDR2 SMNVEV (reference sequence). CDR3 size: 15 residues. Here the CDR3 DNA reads TGTGCCAGCAGTTTAATCCAACAGACCACAGATACGCAGTATTTT. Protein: CASSLIQQTTDTQYF.

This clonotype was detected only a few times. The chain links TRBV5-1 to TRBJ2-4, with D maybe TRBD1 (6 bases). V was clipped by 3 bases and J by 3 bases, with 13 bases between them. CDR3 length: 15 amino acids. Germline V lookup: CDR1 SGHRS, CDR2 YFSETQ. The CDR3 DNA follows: TGCGCCAGCAGCTCCTTCACAGGGAACAAAAACATTCAGTACTTC. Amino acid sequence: CASSSFTGNKNIQYF.

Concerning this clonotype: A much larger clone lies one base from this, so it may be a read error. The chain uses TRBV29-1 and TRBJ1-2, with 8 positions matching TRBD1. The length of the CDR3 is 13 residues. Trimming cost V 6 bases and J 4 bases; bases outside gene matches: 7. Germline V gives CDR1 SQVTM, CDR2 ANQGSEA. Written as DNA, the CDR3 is TGCAGCGTAGCAAGACAGGGGCTCTATGGCTACACCTTC. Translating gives CSVARQGLYGYTF.

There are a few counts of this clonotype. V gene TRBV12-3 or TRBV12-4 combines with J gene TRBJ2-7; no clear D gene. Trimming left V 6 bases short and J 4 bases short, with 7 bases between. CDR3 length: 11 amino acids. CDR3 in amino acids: CASSRVYEQYF. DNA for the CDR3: TGTGCCAGCAGCCGCGTGTACGAGCAGTACTTC.

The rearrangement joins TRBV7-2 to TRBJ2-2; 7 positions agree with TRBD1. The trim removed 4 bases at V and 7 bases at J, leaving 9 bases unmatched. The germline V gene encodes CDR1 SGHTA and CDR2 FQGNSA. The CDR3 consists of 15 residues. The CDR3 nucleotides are TGTGCCAGCAGCTCGAACAGGGGTACAGGCGGGGAGCTGTTTTTT. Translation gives CASSSNRGTGGELFF.

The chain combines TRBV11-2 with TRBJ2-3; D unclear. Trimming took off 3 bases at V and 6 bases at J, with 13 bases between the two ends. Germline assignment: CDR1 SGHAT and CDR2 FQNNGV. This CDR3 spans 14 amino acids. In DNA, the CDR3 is TGTGCCAGCAGCTTGAGGTCTCTCGTGGATACGCAGTATTTT. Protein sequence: CASSLRSLVDTQYF.

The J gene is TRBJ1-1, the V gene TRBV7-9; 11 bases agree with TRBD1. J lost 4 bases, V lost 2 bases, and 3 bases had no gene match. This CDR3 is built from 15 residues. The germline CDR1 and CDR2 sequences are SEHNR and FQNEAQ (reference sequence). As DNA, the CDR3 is TGTGCCAGCAGCTTATCAGGGACAGGGGGCACTGAAGCTTTCTTT. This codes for CASSLSGTGGTEAFF.